The next 8 T cell receptor beta chains were all read from a single sample in a study of shared clonotypes between healthy human individuals. Repertoires were generated with immunoSEQ multiplex PCR, while TCRdb's copy carries only in-frame clones and drops some. Here the sample spans more than 2,000,000 clones, more than 80% being singletons. Sequences were obtained from naive CD4+ T cells from PBMCs. Stated subset: CD45RA+ positively selected. The receptors come from a young man in good health. Some clones in this sample may be carry-over from other donors' samples.

The chain links TRBV4-1 to TRBJ2-1; 11 bases are a match to TRBD1. The V segment lost 2 bases and the J segment 8 bases; nucleotides outside the gene matches: 5. Germline V gene data show CDR1 as MGHRA and CDR2 as YSYEKL. The CDR3 runs to 15 residues. The CDR3 loop reads CASSQQGTGGDEQFF. The CDR3 DNA is TGCGCCAGCAGCCAACAAGGGACAGGGGGGGATGAGCAGTTCTTC.

The chain has TRBV7-2 and TRBJ2-4, with 8 positions matching TRBD2. Germline V lookup: CDR1 SGHTA, CDR2 FQGNSA. V lost 4 bases to trimming and J lost 2 bases; unmatched junction nucleotides: 13. The CDR3 is 18 residues long. This CDR3 reads CASSSLPPSGPSKNIQYF. In nucleotides, the CDR3 is TGTGCCAGCAGCTCCCTCCCCCCTAGCGGGCCTTCCAAAAACATTCAGTACTTC.

The V call is TRBV6-5, the J call TRBJ1-5; TRBD1 aligns across 12 bases. The CDR3 is 14 amino acids. The J segment lost 2 bases and the V segment lost 9 bases, leaving 2 bases of the junction unmatched. Germline CDR1 reads MNHEY; CDR2 reads SVGAGI. The CDR3 sequence: CASGTGGRNQPQHF. Here the CDR3 DNA reads TGTGCCAGTGGGACAGGGGGCCGCAATCAGCCCCAGCATTTT.

This chain uses TRBV5-4 with TRBJ2-7; the D gene is possibly TRBD2 (6 bases). This CDR3 spans 14 amino acids. V lost 6 bases, J lost 5 bases, and 18 bases lay in between. The germline gives CDR1 SGHNT, CDR2 YYREEE (reference sequence). The CDR3 coding sequence is TGTGCCAGCACCACTGGAGGGCTGCGAGACGAGCAGTACTTC. Protein: CASTTGGLRDEQYF.

The rearrangement uses TRBV27 and TRBJ2-7, with D uncertain. The CDR3 runs 13 residues. The germline V gene has CDR1 MNHEY and CDR2 SMNVEV (reference sequence). V lost 5 bases and J 4 bases, leaving 12 bases between the germline ends. The DNA for the CDR3 is TGTGCCAGCAGTGTCAGTCTTAGTTACGAGCAGTACTTC. The encoded protein is CASSVSLSYEQYF.

The chain employs TRBV7-9 and TRBJ2-5; 8 bases line up with TRBD1. The CDR3 is 14 amino acids. Germline trimming cut 6 bases from V and 4 bases from J; bases unmatched to any gene: 7. CDR1 and CDR2 from the germline V gene are SEHNR and FQNEAQ (reference sequence). The CDR3: CASSSSDRVETQYF. In nucleotides, the CDR3 is TGTGCCAGCAGTTCATCGGACAGGGTAGAGACCCAGTACTTC.

V is TRBV5-1 and J is TRBJ2-7; 10 positions match TRBD1. Unmatched junction bases numbered 8, after V lost 0 bases and J lost 5 bases. Germline V gene lookup returns CDR1 SGHRS and CDR2 YFSETQ. The CDR3 has 16 residues. The DNA for the CDR3 is TGCGCCAGCAGCTTGGATCCGGACAGGGGGACCAACGAGCAGTACTTC. Its translation is CASSLDPDRGTNEQYF.

V is TRBV6-4 and J is TRBJ2-7; weak D call: TRBD1 (5 bases). Germline V gene data show CDR1 as MRHNA and CDR2 as SNTAGT. Trimming removed 3 bases at V and 0 bases at J, with 6 bases between. There are 13 residues in the CDR3. The CDR3 nucleotides read TGTGCCAGCAGTGAACAGGCCTCCTACGAGCAGTACTTC. Amino acids: CASSEQASYEQYF.